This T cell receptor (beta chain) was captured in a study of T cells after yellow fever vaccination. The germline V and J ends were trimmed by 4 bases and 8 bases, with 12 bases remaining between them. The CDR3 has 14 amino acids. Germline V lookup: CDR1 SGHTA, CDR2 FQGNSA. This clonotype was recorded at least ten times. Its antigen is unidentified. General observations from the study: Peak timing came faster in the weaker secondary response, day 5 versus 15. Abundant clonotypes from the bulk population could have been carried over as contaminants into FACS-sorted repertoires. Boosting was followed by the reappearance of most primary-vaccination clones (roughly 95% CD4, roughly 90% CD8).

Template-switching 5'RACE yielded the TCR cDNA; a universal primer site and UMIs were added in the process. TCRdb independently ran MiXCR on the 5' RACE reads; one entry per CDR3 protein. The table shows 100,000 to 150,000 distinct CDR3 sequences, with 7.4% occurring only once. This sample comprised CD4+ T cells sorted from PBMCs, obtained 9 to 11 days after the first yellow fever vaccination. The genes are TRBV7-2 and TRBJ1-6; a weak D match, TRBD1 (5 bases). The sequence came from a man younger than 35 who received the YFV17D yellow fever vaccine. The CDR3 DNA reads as TGTGCCAGCAGCTGGCAGGGCGCGTATTCACCCCTCCACTTT. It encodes CASSWQGAYSPLHF.